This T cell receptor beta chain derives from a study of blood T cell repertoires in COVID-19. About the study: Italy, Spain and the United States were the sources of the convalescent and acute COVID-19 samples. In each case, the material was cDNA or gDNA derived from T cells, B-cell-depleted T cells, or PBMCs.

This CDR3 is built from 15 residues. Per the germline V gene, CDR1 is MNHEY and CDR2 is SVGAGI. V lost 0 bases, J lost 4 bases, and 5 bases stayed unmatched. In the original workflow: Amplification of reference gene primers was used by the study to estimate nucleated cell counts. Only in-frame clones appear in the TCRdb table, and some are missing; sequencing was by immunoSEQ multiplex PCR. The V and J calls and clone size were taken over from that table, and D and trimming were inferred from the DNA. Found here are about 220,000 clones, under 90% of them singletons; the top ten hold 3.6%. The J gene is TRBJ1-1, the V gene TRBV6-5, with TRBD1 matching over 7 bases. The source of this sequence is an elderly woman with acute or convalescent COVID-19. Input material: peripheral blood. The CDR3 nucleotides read TGTGCCAGCAGTTACTCGCGACAGGGAGGCACTGAAGCTTTCTTT. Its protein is CASSYSRQGGTEAFF.